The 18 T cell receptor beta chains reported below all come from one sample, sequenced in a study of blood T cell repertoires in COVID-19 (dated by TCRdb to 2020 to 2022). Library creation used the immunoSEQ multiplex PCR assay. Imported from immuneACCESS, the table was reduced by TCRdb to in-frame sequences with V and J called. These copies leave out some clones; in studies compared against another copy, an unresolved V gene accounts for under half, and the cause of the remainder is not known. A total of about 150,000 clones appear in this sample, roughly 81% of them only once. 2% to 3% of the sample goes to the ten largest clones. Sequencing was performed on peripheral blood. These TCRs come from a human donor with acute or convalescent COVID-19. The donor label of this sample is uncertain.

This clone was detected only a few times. CDR3 loop: CASSSPYDSDLSYGYTF. Here the CDR3 DNA reads TGTGCCAGCAGTTCCCCCTATGACTCGGATTTGAGCTATGGCTACACCTTC. The chain links TRBV6-2 or TRBV6-3 to TRBJ1-2; D unresolved. The V gene's germline CDR1 is MNHEY and CDR2 SVGEGT. The CDR3 is made up of 17 amino acids. V was clipped by 4 bases and J by 4 bases, with 22 bases between them.

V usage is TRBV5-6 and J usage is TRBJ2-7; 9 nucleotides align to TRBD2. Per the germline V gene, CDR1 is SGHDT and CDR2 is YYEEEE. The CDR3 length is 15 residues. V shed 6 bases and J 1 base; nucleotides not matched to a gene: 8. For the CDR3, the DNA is TGTGCCAGCACCCCCTTAGCGGGGGCGTCCTACGAGCAGTACTTC. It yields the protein CASTPLAGASYEQYF.

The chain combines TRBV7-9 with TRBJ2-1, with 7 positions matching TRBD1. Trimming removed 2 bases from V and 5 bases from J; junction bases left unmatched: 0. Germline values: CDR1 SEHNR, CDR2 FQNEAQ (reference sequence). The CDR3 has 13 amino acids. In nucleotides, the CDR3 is TGTGCCAGCAGCTTAACAGGGGACAATGAGCAGTTCTTC. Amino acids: CASSLTGDNEQFF. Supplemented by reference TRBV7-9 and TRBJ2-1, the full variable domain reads DTGVSQNPRHKITKRGQNVTFRCDPISEHNRLYWYRQTLGQGPEFLTYFQNEAQLEKSRLLSDRFSAERPKGSFSTLEIQRTEQGDSAMYLCASSLTGDNEQFFGPGTRLTVL.

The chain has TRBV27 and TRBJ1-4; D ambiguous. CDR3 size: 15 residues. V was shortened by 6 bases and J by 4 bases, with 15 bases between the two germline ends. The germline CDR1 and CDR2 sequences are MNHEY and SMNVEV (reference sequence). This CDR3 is CASSYTRGGNEKLFF. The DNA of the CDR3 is TGTGCCAGCAGCTATACAAGAGGAGGTAATGAAAAACTGTTTTTT.

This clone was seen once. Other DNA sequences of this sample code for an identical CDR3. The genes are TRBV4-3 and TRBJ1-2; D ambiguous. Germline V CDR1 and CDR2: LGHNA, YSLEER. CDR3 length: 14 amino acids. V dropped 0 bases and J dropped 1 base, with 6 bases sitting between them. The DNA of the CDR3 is TGCGCCAGCAGCCAAGATCGGGGTAACTATGGCTACACCTTC. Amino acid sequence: CASSQDRGNYGYTF.

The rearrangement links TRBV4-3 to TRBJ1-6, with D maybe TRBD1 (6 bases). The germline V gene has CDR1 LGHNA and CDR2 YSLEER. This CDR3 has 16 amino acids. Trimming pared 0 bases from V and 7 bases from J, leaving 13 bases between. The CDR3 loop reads CASSQDAQGKNSPLHF. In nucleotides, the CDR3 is TGCGCCAGCAGCCAAGATGCACAGGGAAAGAATTCACCCCTCCACTTT.

This CDR3 reads CASSQDSLAETQYF. As DNA, the CDR3 is TGCGCCAGCAGCCAGGACTCCTTAGCGGAGACCCAGTACTTC. The chain has TRBV4-3 and TRBJ2-5; TRBD2 might be the D (5 bases). Germline V gene lookup returns CDR1 LGHNA and CDR2 YSLEER. Trimming pared 3 bases from V and 5 bases from J, leaving 13 bases between. The CDR3 has 14 amino acids.

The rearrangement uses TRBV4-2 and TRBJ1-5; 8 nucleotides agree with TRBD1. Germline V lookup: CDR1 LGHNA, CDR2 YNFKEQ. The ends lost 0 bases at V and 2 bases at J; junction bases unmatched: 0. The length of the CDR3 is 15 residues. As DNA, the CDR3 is TGTGCCAGCAGCCAAGAGACAGGGGGCAATCAGCCCCAGCATTTT. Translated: CASSQETGGNQPQHF.

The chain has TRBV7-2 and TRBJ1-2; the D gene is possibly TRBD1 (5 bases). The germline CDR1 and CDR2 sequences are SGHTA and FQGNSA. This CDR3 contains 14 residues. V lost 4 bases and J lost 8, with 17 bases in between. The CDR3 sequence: CASSSRGGVGGYTF. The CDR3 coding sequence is TGTGCCAGCAGCTCCCGGGGAGGGGTTGGGGGCTACACCTTC.

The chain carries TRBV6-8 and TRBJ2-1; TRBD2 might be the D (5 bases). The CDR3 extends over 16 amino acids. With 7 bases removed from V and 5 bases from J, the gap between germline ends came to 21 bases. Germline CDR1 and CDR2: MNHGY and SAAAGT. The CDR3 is CASKIGWSGDDNEQFF. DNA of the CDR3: TGTGCCAGCAAGATTGGGTGGAGCGGTGACGACAATGAGCAGTTCTTC.

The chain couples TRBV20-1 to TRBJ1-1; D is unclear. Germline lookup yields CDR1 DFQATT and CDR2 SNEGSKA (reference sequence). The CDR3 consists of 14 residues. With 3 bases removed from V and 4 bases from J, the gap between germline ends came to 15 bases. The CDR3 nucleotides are TGCAGTGCTAGTTTTGGGAATAGCGGCACTGAAGCTTTCTTT. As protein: CSASFGNSGTEAFF.

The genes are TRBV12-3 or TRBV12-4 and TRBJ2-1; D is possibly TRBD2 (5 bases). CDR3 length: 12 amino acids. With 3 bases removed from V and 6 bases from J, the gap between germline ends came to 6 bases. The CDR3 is CASSFEGNEQFF. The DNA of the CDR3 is TGTGCCAGCAGTTTCGAGGGCAATGAGCAGTTCTTC.

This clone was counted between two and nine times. CDR3 nucleotide sequence: TGTGCCAGCAGCATACAACAGTCCCGGTACGAGCAGTACGTC. This codes for CASSIQQSRYEQYV. The chain couples TRBV9 to TRBJ2-7; no clear D gene. CDR1 is SGDLS, CDR2 YYNGEE, per germline. This CDR3 has 14 amino acids. Trimming left V 4 bases short and J 4 bases short, with 15 bases between.

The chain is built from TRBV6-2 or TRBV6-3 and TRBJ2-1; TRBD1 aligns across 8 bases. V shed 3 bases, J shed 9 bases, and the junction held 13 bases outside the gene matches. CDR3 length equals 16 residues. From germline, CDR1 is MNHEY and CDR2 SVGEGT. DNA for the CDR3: TGTGCCAGCAGTTATGACTCGACAGGGGTTGTCGGTGAGCAGTTCTTC. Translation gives CASSYDSTGVVGEQFF.

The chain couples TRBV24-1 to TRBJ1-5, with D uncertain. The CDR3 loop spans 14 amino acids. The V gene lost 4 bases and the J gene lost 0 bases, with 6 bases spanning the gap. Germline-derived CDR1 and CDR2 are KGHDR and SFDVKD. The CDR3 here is CATSEQYSNQPQHF. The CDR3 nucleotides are TGTGCCACCAGTGAACAATATAGCAATCAGCCCCAGCATTTT.

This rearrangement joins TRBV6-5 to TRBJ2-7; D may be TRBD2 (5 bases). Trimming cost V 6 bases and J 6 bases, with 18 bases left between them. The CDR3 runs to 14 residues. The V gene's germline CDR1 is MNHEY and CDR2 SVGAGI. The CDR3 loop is CASSVGISTSEQYF. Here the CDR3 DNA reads TGTGCCAGCAGCGTCGGGATAAGTACCTCCGAGCAGTACTTC.

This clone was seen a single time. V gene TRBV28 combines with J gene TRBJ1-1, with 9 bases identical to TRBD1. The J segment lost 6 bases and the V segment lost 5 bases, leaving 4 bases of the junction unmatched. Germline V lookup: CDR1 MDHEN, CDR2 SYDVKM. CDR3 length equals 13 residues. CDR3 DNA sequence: TGTGCCAGCAGTCCGGGACAGGGACCTGAAGCTTTCTTT. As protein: CASSPGQGPEAFF.

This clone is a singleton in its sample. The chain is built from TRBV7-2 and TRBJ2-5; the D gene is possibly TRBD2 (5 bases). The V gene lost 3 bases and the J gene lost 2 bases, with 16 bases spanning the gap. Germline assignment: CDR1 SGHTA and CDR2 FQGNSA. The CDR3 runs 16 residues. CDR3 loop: CASSFRRGRDQETQYF. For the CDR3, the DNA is TGTGCCAGCAGCTTTAGGAGAGGGAGAGATCAAGAGACCCAGTACTTC.